The clone carrying this T cell receptor beta chain has only one observation. Assay used: immunoSEQ multiplex PCR; TCRdb lists only in-frame clones, some missing. Of approximately 100,000 clones in the sample, about nine tenths are singletons; the top ten hold 3.5% to 4.5%. These data belong to a study of control samples from healthy donors and cancer patients. The trim removed 6 bases at V and 2 bases at J, leaving 12 bases unmatched. CDR1 is LGHNT, CDR2 FRNRAP, per germline. The CDR3 is 18 amino acids. The sequence was collected from a human donor in good health. The donor label of this sample is uncertain. Material for sequencing was blood. The chain uses TRBV12-5 and TRBJ2-6; 8 nucleotides agree with TRBD2. The CDR3 loop reads CASGGDKRGLTGANVLTF. CDR3 in DNA: TGTGCTAGTGGAGGGGATAAGCGGGGGTTAACTGGGGCCAACGTCCTGACTTTC.